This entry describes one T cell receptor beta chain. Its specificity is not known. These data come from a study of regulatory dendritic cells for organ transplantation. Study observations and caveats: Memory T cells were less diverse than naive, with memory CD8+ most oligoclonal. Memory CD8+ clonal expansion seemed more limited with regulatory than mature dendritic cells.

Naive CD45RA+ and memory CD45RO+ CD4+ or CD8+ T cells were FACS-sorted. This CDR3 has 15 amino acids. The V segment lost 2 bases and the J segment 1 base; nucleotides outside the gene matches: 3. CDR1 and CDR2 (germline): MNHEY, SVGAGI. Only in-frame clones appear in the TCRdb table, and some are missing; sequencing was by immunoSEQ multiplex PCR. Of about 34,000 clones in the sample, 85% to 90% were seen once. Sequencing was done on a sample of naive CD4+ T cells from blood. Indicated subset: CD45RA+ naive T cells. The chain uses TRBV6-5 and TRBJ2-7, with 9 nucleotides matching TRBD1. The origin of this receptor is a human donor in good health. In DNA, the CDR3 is TGTGCCAGCAGTTACGCTGGACAGGGGTCCTACGAGCAGTACTTC. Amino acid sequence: CASSYAGQGSYEQYF.